Ten or more counts support the clone carrying this T cell receptor (beta chain). As yet, its antigen is unknown. The source of the sample is a study of T-cell reconstitution after alpha-beta-depleted transplantation in children. Study-wide points: Expanded clones from the graft, numbering several hundred, reportedly supplied alpha-beta T cells about two months after transplant. Surviving recipient T cells and thymic progenitors underlay high day-60 TCRbeta diversity in some patients. One year post-transplant, T-cell counts and diversity were largely derived from T cells produced anew.

Unique molecular identifiers were used in preparing the TCRbeta library. TCRdb used MiXCR to reprocess the PCR reads, holding one entry per CDR3 protein. The sample contains hundreds of thousands of distinct CDR3 sequences, roughly 9.1% of which appear only once. The germline V gene has CDR1 DFQATT and CDR2 SNEGSKA (reference sequence). Unmatched junction bases numbered 1, after V lost 1 base and J lost 1 base. The CDR3 contains 14 residues. The source of this sequence is a boy under three years old with acute myeloid leukemia, due to receive a stem cell transplant. The sample here was PBMCs, taken before TCRalphabeta/CD19-depleted stem cell transplant. The chain recombines TRBV20-1 with TRBJ2-3; 8 bases are shared with TRBD1. CDR3 region: CSARGGQGTDTQYF. The CDR3 nucleotides are TGCAGTGCTAGAGGGGGACAGGGCACAGATACGCAGTATTTT.